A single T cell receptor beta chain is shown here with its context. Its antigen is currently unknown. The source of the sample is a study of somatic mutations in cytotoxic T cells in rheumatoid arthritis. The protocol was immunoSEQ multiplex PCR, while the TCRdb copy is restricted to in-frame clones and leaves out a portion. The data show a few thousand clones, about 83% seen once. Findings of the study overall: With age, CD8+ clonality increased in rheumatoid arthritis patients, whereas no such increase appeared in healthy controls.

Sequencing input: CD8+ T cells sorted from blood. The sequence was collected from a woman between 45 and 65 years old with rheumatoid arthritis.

CDR3 sequence reads: CASSWMGGYEQYF. DNA for the CDR3: TGTGCCAGCAGTTGGATGGGGGGCTACGAGCAGTACTTC. This chain connects TRBV6-5 to TRBJ2-7; maybe TRBD2 (6 bases). Germline-derived CDR1 and CDR2 are MNHEY and SVGAGI. V gave up 4 bases and J gave up 3 bases, with 10 bases separating them. The CDR3 extends over 13 amino acids.